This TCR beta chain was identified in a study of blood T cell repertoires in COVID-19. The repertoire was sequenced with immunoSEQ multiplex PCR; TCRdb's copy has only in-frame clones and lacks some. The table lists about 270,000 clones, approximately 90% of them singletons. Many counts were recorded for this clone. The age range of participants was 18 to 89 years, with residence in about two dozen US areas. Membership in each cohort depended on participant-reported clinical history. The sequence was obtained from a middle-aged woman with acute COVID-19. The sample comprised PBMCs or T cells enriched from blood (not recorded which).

CDR3: CASSQAASGTSVHEQFF. DNA for the CDR3: TGTGCCAGCAGCCAAGCCGCGTCAGGGACTAGCGTACATGAGCAGTTCTTC. J is TRBJ2-1 and V is TRBV4-2; TRBD2 matches at 10 bases. This CDR3 has 17 residues. Germline assignment: CDR1 LGHNA and CDR2 YNFKEQ. After removal of 1 base from V and 8 bases from J, the junction contained 11 bases not matched to a gene.